One sample yielded the 13 T cell receptor beta chains listed below, sequenced in a study of blood T cell repertoires in COVID-19. Sequenced by immunoSEQ multiplex PCR; TCRdb stores in-frame clones only, minus some. The sample holds around 140,000 clones, about three quarters seen once. The sequenced sample was peripheral blood. These receptors came from a woman between 45 and 65 years old with active or convalescent COVID-19.

The chain combines TRBV6-5 with TRBJ1-1; D is possibly TRBD1 (6 bases). Germline V gene lookup returns CDR1 MNHEY and CDR2 SVGAGI. Trimming cost V 0 bases and J 4 bases, with 12 bases left between them. This CDR3 region has 15 residues. The CDR3 loop reads CASSYSRSRGTEAFF. The CDR3, as DNA: TGTGCCAGCAGTTACTCTCGTAGCAGGGGCACTGAAGCTTTCTTT.

This clone appeared a few times. The chain combines TRBV7-2 with TRBJ2-7; D remains ambiguous. V shed 2 bases and J shed 2 bases, with 13 bases lying between them. The V gene's germline CDR1 is SGHTA and CDR2 FQGNSA. There are 15 residues in the CDR3. CDR3 loop: CASSLMSAETYEQYF. For the CDR3, the DNA is TGTGCCAGCAGCTTAATGTCGGCGGAGACCTACGAGCAGTACTTC.

The rearrangement uses TRBV2 and TRBJ1-5; no clear D gene. The CDR3 covers 14 residues. Germline CDR1 reads SNHLY; CDR2 reads FYNNEI. The V and J ends lost 2 bases and 4 bases respectively, with 9 bases between them. The CDR3 is CASSEWAINQPQHF. The CDR3, as DNA: TGTGCCAGCAGTGAATGGGCGATAAATCAGCCCCAGCATTTT.

This clone was recorded only once. The gene calls are TRBV19 and TRBJ1-1; 10 positions agree with TRBD1. Germline values: CDR1 LNHDA, CDR2 SQIVND (reference sequence). The V and J ends lost 7 bases and 7 bases, in that order; junction bases with no gene match: 9. The CDR3 extends over 14 amino acids. CDR3 amino acids: CASTAYDRGREAFF. For the CDR3, the DNA is TGTGCCAGTACCGCTTACGACAGGGGGCGTGAAGCTTTCTTT.

This clone appeared a single time. The rearrangement joins TRBV11-3 to TRBJ2-3; perhaps TRBD1 as D (6 bases). There are 15 residues in the CDR3. V dropped 4 bases and J dropped 4 bases, with 15 bases sitting between them. Germline assignment: CDR1 SGHNT and CDR2 YENEEA. DNA for the CDR3: TGTGCCAGCAGCTACGGACAGAGACTATCAGATACGCAGTATTTT. This encodes CASSYGQRLSDTQYF.

The V and J genes are TRBV7-3 and TRBJ1-6; 8 bases match TRBD1. The V gene end was trimmed by 5 bases and the J gene end by 7 bases; junction bases not matched to a gene: 4. From germline, CDR1 is SGHTA and CDR2 FQGTGA. This CDR3 has 14 residues. CDR3 bases: TGTGCCAGCAGCCGGACAGGGCGAAATTCACCCCTCCACTTT. It yields the protein CASSRTGRNSPLHF.

The chain carries TRBV19 and TRBJ1-3; 8 nucleotides match TRBD1. After removal of 7 bases from V and 3 bases from J, the junction contained 8 bases not matched to a gene. Germline V lookup: CDR1 LNHDA, CDR2 SQIVND (reference sequence). The CDR3 is 15 residues long. CDR3 region: CASTPRQGNGNTIYF. DNA of the CDR3: TGTGCCAGTACCCCTCGACAGGGGAATGGAAACACCATATATTTT. Looking up the rest from reference TRBV19 and TRBJ1-3 gives the full variable domain: DGGITQSPKYLFRKEGQNVTLSCEQNLNHDAMYWYRQDPGQGLRLIYYSQIVNDFQKGDIAEGYSVSREKKESFPLTVTSAQKNPTAFYLCASTPRQGNGNTIYFGEGSWLTVV.

The V and J genes are TRBV11-3 and TRBJ2-5, with 12 bases aligning to TRBD2. CDR3 size: 18 residues. The V and J ends lost 1 base and 4 bases, in that order; junction bases with no gene match: 10. From germline, CDR1 is SGHNT and CDR2 YENEEA. The CDR3 protein is CASSLGLAGGTTGETQYF. The CDR3 DNA sequence: TGTGCCAGCAGCTTAGGCCTAGCGGGAGGGACCACCGGAGAGACCCAGTACTTC.

The sample holds one count of this clone. This chain uses TRBV28 with TRBJ1-4; 8 bases fit TRBD1. The CDR3 runs to 16 residues. Germline CDR1 is MDHEN and CDR2 is SYDVKM. With 3 bases clipped from V and 3 bases from J, the junction kept 6 bases outside the gene matches. Written as DNA, the CDR3 is TGTGCCAGCAGTTTTGCAGGGGGCGACTCTAATGAAAAACTGTTTTTT. This codes for CASSFAGGDSNEKLFF.

The V gene is TRBV7-8, the J gene TRBJ2-6; D remains ambiguous. V shed 5 bases and J shed 0 bases, with 17 bases lying between them. The germline gives CDR1 SGHVS, CDR2 FQNEAQ. The CDR3 is 18 amino acids. DNA for the CDR3: TGTGCCAGCAGCCTGTTGAATACTCTTAGCTCTGGGGCCAACGTCCTGACTTTC. It specifies CASSLLNTLSSGANVLTF.

This clone was counted between two and nine times. The chain carries TRBV6-4 and TRBJ1-1; D gene uncertain. This CDR3 is built from 13 residues. Germline V CDR1 and CDR2: MRHNA, SNTAGT. The V gene lost 6 bases and the J gene lost 1 base, with 9 bases spanning the gap. CDR3 nucleotide sequence: TGTGCCAGCAGCCCTGGAGGGAACACTGAAGCTTTCTTT. Translated, it gives CASSPGGNTEAFF.

In this sample, this clone turned up many times. The V and J genes are TRBV27 and TRBJ1-5; 8 nucleotides agree with TRBD1. After removal of 5 bases from V and 0 bases from J, the junction contained 3 bases not matched to a gene. The CDR3 consists of 15 residues. CDR1 and CDR2 (germline): MNHEY, SMNVEV (reference sequence). The CDR3 sequence is CASSDRGFSNQPQHF. The CDR3 nucleotides read TGTGCCAGCAGTGACAGGGGTTTTAGCAATCAGCCCCAGCATTTT.

The gene calls are TRBV9 and TRBJ2-7; 9 bases are a match to TRBD2. The V gene's germline CDR1 is SGDLS and CDR2 YYNGEE. Unmatched junction bases numbered 9, after V lost 2 bases and J lost 6 bases. The CDR3 covers 15 residues. Here the CDR3 DNA reads TGTGCCAGCAGCGTTTTAGCGGGGGAGAGCTTCGAGCAGTACTTC. The encoded protein is CASSVLAGESFEQYF.